The rows below give T cell receptor beta chains drawn from one sample of a study of cytomegalovirus exposure and HLA in healthy donors. Data came from immunoSEQ multiplex PCR; TCRdb stores just in-frame clones and leaves some out. The sample has roughly 97,000 clones; about a tenth are singletons. Sequenced sample: PBMCs. These receptors all come from a man aged 40-55 years in good health and CMV-seropositive. Both conserved end residues are part of each CDR3.

j_call,v_call,cdr3_aa
TRBJ2-1,TRBV7-6,CASSSLTSTNEQFF
TRBJ1-1,TRBV7-9,CASSPGGDEAFF
TRBJ1-1,TRBV18,CASSRTGRDTEAFF
TRBJ2-7,TRBV6-5,CASRSTGLAGYKQYF
TRBJ2-1,TRBV5-4,CASSLEAVLAGRGGNEQFF
TRBJ2-3,TRBV19,CASSILADTQYF
TRBJ1-2,TRBV6-4,CASSPDSTDYGYTF
TRBJ2-7,TRBV4-1,CASSQDFSGGRREQYF
TRBJ2-1,TRBV5-1,CASSLETGTYNEQFF
TRBJ2-5,TRBV2,CASSDILGLGGQETQYF
TRBJ1-4,TRBV19,CGSSRIQGSEKLFF
TRBJ2-5,TRBV7-8,CASSLGRQGTWETQYF
TRBJ2-3,TRBV4-2,CASSQEGRGRAGDTQYF
.,TRBV4-2,CASSHLTGSYEQYF
TRBJ1-3,TRBV4-2,CASSQEAPTTGAGNTIYF
TRBJ2-5,TRBV5-1,CASSRTSGREEETQYF
TRBJ2-7,TRBV28,CATAEGSEQYF
TRBJ1-1,TRBV11-2,CASSSPRTGVNTEAFF
TRBJ1-2,TRBV5-1,CASSPGTLYGYTF
TRBJ2-1,TRBV7-9,CASSSGLSQGEQFF
TRBJ2-1,TRBV5-4,CASSSSGRPAEQFF
TRBJ2-2,TRBV9,CASSVAGGLSGELFF
TRBJ2-7,TRBV7-9,CASSLGVTGSGYEQYF
TRBJ1-4,TRBV9,CASSVDGRNEKLFF
TRBJ2-7,TRBV21-1,CASSPRRPSGEQYF
TRBJ2-1,TRBV5-1,CASSLGLSNEQFF
TRBJ2-4,TRBV2,CASKPEDTKNIQYF
TRBJ2-1,TRBV9,CASSVMASGVSYNEQFF
TRBJ2-5,TRBV27,CASSLFGETQYF
TRBJ2-1,TRBV5-1,CASSIWTDEQFF
TRBJ2-5,TRBV5-4,CASSSRPDRQETQYF
TRBJ1-5,TRBV2,CASSDGVNQPQHF
TRBJ2-4,TRBV5-4,CASSFGLANIQYF
TRBJ1-5,TRBV27,CASSPLGRGGQPQHF
TRBJ1-5,TRBV19,CASTTRPTGRNQPQHF
TRBJ2-4,TRBV4-1,CASSQDPTQLAKNIQYF
TRBJ2-5,TRBV29-1,CSGTSGRGETQYF
TRBJ2-1,TRBV15,CATSGSGSHNEQFF
TRBJ1-4,TRBV11-2,CASSLLKTGGLEKLFF
TRBJ2-5,TRBV2,CASRSLARETQYF
TRBJ1-2,TRBV7-9,CASRFWDRGLGGYTF
TRBJ2-7,TRBV6-1,CASSDSGVEQYF
TRBJ2-1,TRBV7-3,CASSSGFDNEQFF
TRBJ2-7,TRBV5-1,CASRPLGTGIYEQYF
TRBJ2-3,TRBV18,CASSPSVRTDTQYF